The T cell receptor beta chain under discussion was sequenced for a study of OX40 agonist ivuxolimab in advanced cancers. Concerning this clone: The target antigen is unknown.

Study outcomes and limitations: Clones of CD4+ and CD8+ blood T cells grew by week 6 at doses of 0.1 to 3.0 mg/kg.

Profiling relied on immunoSEQ multiplex PCR, and the TCRdb table lists in-frame clones only, not all of them. The sample has tens of thousands of clones, more than 75% seen once. The specimen was CD4+ or CD8+ T cells sorted from blood, collected in a trial of the OX40 agonist ivuxolimab. This receptor was taken from an adult with an advanced solid tumor such as melanoma, head and neck, liver or kidney cancer.

DNA for the CDR3: TGTGCCAGCAGCTATACAGGGGGACGGGTGGATACGCAGTATTTT. Encoded protein: CASSYTGGRVDTQYF. The V gene is TRBV11-2, the J gene TRBJ2-3, with 8 bases identical to TRBD1. CDR3 size: 15 residues. Germline V gene sequence: CDR1 SGHAT, CDR2 FQNNGV. The V and J ends lost 4 bases and 6 bases, in that order; junction bases with no gene match: 9.